What follows are 23 T cell receptor beta chains derived from one specimen sequenced in a study of early T cells in non-severe SARS-CoV-2 infection. TCRdb recomputed calls from the 5' RACE reads with MiXCR, one row per CDR3 protein. The sample carries 80,000 to 95,000 distinct CDR3 sequences, 16% recorded once. The sample was whole blood, taken at baseline. The source is an adult who was a healthcare worker with PCR-confirmed SARS-CoV-2 infection or an uninfected control (not recorded which).

This chain links TRBV20-1 with TRBJ2-5; D may be TRBD2 (5 bases). With 0 bases removed from V and 5 bases from J, the gap between germline ends came to 13 bases. This CDR3 is built from 14 residues. Germline-derived CDR1 and CDR2 are DFQATT and SNEGSKA (reference sequence). The CDR3 DNA reads as TGCAGTGCTAGAGACCTACTAGTTTCGGAGACCCAGTACTTC. As protein: CSARDLLVSETQYF.

The chain uses TRBV7-9 and TRBJ2-3, with D hard to call. This CDR3 has 17 amino acids. CDR1 and CDR2 (germline): SEHNR, FQNEAQ (reference sequence). V was cut by 5 bases and J by 2 bases, with 20 bases left in between. As DNA, the CDR3 is TGTGCCAGCAGCATCGCACGGTGGGTCGCCAACACAGATACGCAGTATTTT. Translating it yields CASSIARWVANTDTQYF.

This clonotype was counted between two and nine times. The V gene is TRBV5-5, the J gene TRBJ2-3; the D is unclear. The CDR3 spans 14 residues. CDR1 SGHKS and CDR2 YYEKEE come from the germline V gene (reference sequence). Trimming took 0 bases from V and 1 from J, leaving 6 bases between them. CDR3 DNA: TGTGCCAGCAGCTTGGGAGTCGGCACAGATACGCAGTATTTT. Protein product: CASSLGVGTDTQYF.

This chain uses TRBV27 with TRBJ2-7; D is unresolved. The CDR3 has 12 amino acids. Germline CDR1 reads MNHEY; CDR2 reads SMNVEV (reference sequence). Trimming took off 4 bases at V and 6 bases at J, with 10 bases between the two ends. The CDR3 sequence is CASSSPPGEQYF. The CDR3 DNA sequence: TGTGCCAGCAGTTCCCCCCCCGGCGAGCAGTACTTC.

This clonotype was recorded a few times. The V gene is TRBV12-3 or TRBV12-4, the J gene TRBJ2-3, with D perhaps matching TRBD1 (5 bases). The ends were cut back, 1 base at V and 2 bases at J, with 16 bases in the middle. The CDR3 runs 17 residues. Here the CDR3 DNA reads TGTGCCAGCAGTTTAGAACTACAGGCGTTACCCACAGATACGCAGTATTTT. Translating gives CASSLELQALPTDTQYF.

This clonotype has more than one count but fewer than ten. The V gene is TRBV18, the J gene TRBJ2-5, with D possibly being TRBD1 (5 bases). The germline V gene encodes CDR1 KGHSH and CDR2 LQKENI. The CDR3 sequence is 14 residues long. V was pared by 1 base and J by 4 bases, with 10 bases between. CDR3 residues: CASSPRQGTETQYF. For the CDR3, the DNA is TGTGCCAGCTCACCACGGCAGGGAACAGAGACCCAGTACTTC.

In this sample, this clonotype turned up many times. The J gene is TRBJ2-3, the V gene TRBV11-2; weak D call: TRBD2 (6 bases). Trimming cost V 3 bases and J 9 bases, with 16 bases left between them. Germline CDR1 and CDR2: SGHAT and FQNNGV. The CDR3 loop spans 14 amino acids. The CDR3 region has the DNA TGTGCCAGCAGCTTTGGAGCGGGTGGTGAGACGCAGTATTTT. As protein: CASSFGAGGETQYF.

A few counts support this clonotype. The V and J genes are TRBV30 and TRBJ2-5; the D gene is possibly TRBD2 (5 bases). The V gene's germline CDR1 is GTSNPN and CDR2 SVGIG (reference sequence). CDR3 size: 11 residues. CDR3 nucleotides: TGTGCTCTTTCGGGGAAAGAGACCCAGTACTTC. Its translation: CALSGKETQYF. Supplemented by reference TRBV30 and TRBJ2-5, the full variable domain reads SQTIHQWPATLVQPVGSPLSLECTVEGTSNPNLYWYRQAAGRGLQLLFYSVGIGQISSEVPQNLSASRPQDRQFILSSKKLLLSDSGFYLCALSGKETQYFGPGTRLLVL.

This clonotype appeared a few times. The chain recombines TRBV7-9 with TRBJ2-7; D remains ambiguous. The CDR3 runs to 15 residues. V lost 5 bases and J 1 base, leaving 15 bases between the germline ends. CDR1 is SEHNR and CDR2 is FQNEAQ in the germline V gene (reference sequence). CDR3 amino acids: CASSPPSAYSYEQYF. CDR3 DNA: TGTGCCAGCAGCCCGCCCTCTGCATATTCCTACGAGCAGTACTTC.

This chain links TRBV25-1 with TRBJ2-6, with TRBD1 identical over 8 bases. The length of the CDR3 is 15 residues. V dropped 1 base and J dropped 16; count of bases not matched to a gene: 12. Germline assignment: CDR1 MGHDK and CDR2 SYGVNS. CDR3 DNA sequence: TGTGCCAGCAGTGAATTTGGGACAGGACCCCGAATGCTGACTTTC. Encoded protein: CASSEFGTGPRMLTF.

The rearrangement uses TRBV6-1 and TRBJ1-2; D gene uncertain. The CDR3 has 14 amino acids. The germline V gene has CDR1 MNHNS and CDR2 SASEGT. V was trimmed by 5 bases and J by 4 bases, leaving 14 bases between them. The CDR3 coding sequence is TGTGCCAGCAGTCCCGCGATGGTAGGCTATGGCTACACCTTC. Translating it yields CASSPAMVGYGYTF.

This clonotype was seen ten or more times. V and J are TRBV3-1 and TRBJ1-2; D not resolved. Germline CDR1 reads LGHDT; CDR2 reads YNNKEL (reference sequence). CDR3 size: 16 residues. Trimming shortened V by 6 bases and J by 4 bases, and 21 bases separated the two germline ends. CDR3 in DNA: TGTGCCAGCAGGCCGGATTCTACCTCAGAATTCTATGGCTACACCTTC. The encoded protein is CASRPDSTSEFYGYTF.

V is TRBV30 and J is TRBJ2-1; D not resolved. Trimming pared 4 bases from V and 8 bases from J, leaving 0 bases between. Germline values: CDR1 GTSNPN, CDR2 SVGIG (reference sequence). The CDR3 runs 8 residues. The CDR3 reads CAWNEQFF. CDR3 in DNA: TGTGCCTGGAATGAGCAGTTCTTC. Together with reference TRBV30 and TRBJ2-1, the CDR3 gives the full variable domain: SQTIHQWPATLVQPVGSPLSLECTVEGTSNPNLYWYRQAAGRGLQLLFYSVGIGQISSEVPQNLSASRPQDRQFILSSKKLLLSDSGFYLCAWNEQFFGPGTRLTVL.

This clonotype was recorded many times. The V gene is TRBV7-8, the J gene TRBJ2-1; D unresolved. The CDR3 extends over 12 amino acids. Per the germline V gene, CDR1 is SGHVS and CDR2 is FQNEAQ. V was shortened by 1 base and J by 5 bases, with 3 bases between the two germline ends. The CDR3, as DNA: TGTGCCAGCAGCTTAGTGAACAATGAGCAGTTCTTC. Residues: CASSLVNNEQFF.

The CDR3 DNA follows: TGTGCCAGCAGCTTAGGATTTTATTACAATGAGCAGTTCTTC. Residues: CASSLGFYYNEQFF. The chain recombines TRBV5-5 with TRBJ2-1; D call uncertain. The CDR3 sequence is 14 residues long. The germline V gene encodes CDR1 SGHKS and CDR2 YYEKEE (reference sequence). V shed 2 bases and J shed 4 bases, with 10 bases lying between them.

This clonotype was seen more than once but under ten times. The V call is TRBV3-1, the J call TRBJ2-5; D unresolved. The V end lost 5 bases, the J end lost 2 bases, and 9 bases lay between the germline ends. Germline CDR1 reads LGHDT; CDR2 reads YNNKEL (reference sequence). The CDR3 runs 13 residues. This chain's CDR3 is CASSSRGQETQYF. The CDR3 DNA reads as TGTGCCAGCAGCTCACGCGGACAAGAGACCCAGTACTTC.

The chain has TRBV3-1 and TRBJ1-1; D remains ambiguous. The germline gives CDR1 LGHDT, CDR2 YNNKEL (reference sequence). The V and J ends lost 2 bases and 10 bases respectively, with 14 bases between them. The CDR3 consists of 13 residues. CDR3 protein: CASSQPGHLGAFF. The DNA of the CDR3 is TGTGCCAGCAGCCAACCGGGCCACTTAGGAGCTTTCTTT.

About this clonotype itself: One end of the junction fails to match germline, which may point to a read error. The chain combines TRBV12-3 or TRBV12-4 with TRBJ2-3; no firm D call. This CDR3 comprises 11 residues. The CDR3 protein is CASSLPDAQYF. The CDR3 nucleotides read TGTGCCAGCAGTCTGCCGGATGCGCAGTACTTT.

This clonotype has a handful of counts. V usage is TRBV9 and J usage is TRBJ2-7, with D tentatively TRBD2 (7 bases). Germline CDR1 reads SGDLS; CDR2 reads YYNGEE. The CDR3 contains 14 residues. Trimming took off 4 bases at V and 4 bases at J, with 15 bases between the two ends. The CDR3 spells CASSPRGAVYEQYF. The CDR3 bases are TGTGCCAGCAGCCCCCGGGGGGCGGTTTACGAGCAGTACTTC.

The table lists this clonotype with a few counts. This chain uses TRBV7-9 with TRBJ1-2; no firm D call. This CDR3 region has 13 residues. The ends were cut back, 2 bases at V and 1 base at J, with 5 bases in the middle. Germline V gene data show CDR1 as SEHNR and CDR2 as FQNEAQ (reference sequence). The CDR3 DNA sequence: TGTGCCAGCAGCTTAAACAGTAACTATGGCTACACCTTC. Its translation is CASSLNSNYGYTF.

In this sample, this clonotype turned up a few times. This CDR3 reads CASSRDRDIVYEQYF. CDR3 in DNA: TGTGCCAGCAGCCGTGACCGGGACATAGTCTACGAGCAGTACTTC. This rearrangement joins TRBV7-9 to TRBJ2-7; TRBD1 is a possible D gene (6 bases). Germline assignment: CDR1 SEHNR and CDR2 FQNEAQ (reference sequence). Between the trimmed V and J ends, which lost 5 bases and 3 bases, there was a span of 17 bases. This CDR3 region has 15 residues.

This clonotype has just a few counts. The genes are TRBV6-6 and TRBJ2-5; D unclear. Per germline, CDR1 MNHNY and CDR2 SVGAGI (reference sequence). V was trimmed by 5 bases and J by 5 bases, leaving 12 bases between them. CDR3 length: 13 residues. The CDR3 DNA sequence: TGTGCCAGCAGTACGCTGCTTGAGGAGACCCAGTACTTC. Encoded protein: CASSTLLEETQYF.

The genes are TRBV5-4 and TRBJ1-1; no definite D call. This CDR3 spans 13 amino acids. Germline assignment: CDR1 SGHNT and CDR2 YYREEE (reference sequence). Trimming left V 2 bases short and J 1 base short, with 6 bases between. In DNA form, the CDR3 reads TGTGCCAGCAGCTTCGAGAAGAACACTGAAGCTTTCTTT. Its translation: CASSFEKNTEAFF.